A single sample gave rise to the 28 T cell receptor beta chains below, sequenced in a study of CXCR3-negative and CXCR3-positive naive CD8 T cells (dated by TCRdb to about 2019). Overall study outcomes, separate from this receptor: Compared with CXCR3-negative naive cells, CXCR3-positive naive cells had TRB CDR3s with higher hydrophobicity (lower Kidera factor 4), lower energy, and higher strength and volume indices.

No antigens are known for them. The sample was run on a NextSeq 550. The Human TCR Profiling Kit (MiLaboratory) was used to prepare UMI-labeled 5' RACE TRB cDNA libraries. TCRdb reprocessed the reads into one record per CDR3 protein sequence, lacking DNA. The sample table includes about 70,000 distinct CDR3 sequences. The ten largest clonotypes hold 0.71% of the sample. The specimen sequenced was naive CXCR3+ CD8+ T cells from blood. In the paper's terms, the cell subset or site label means: CD45RO-CCR7+CD27+CD95- naive CD8+ T cells expressing CXCR3 (TNR3+). The receptors stem from a human donor in good health. Some clones in this sample may be carry-over from other donors' samples.

The chain employs TRBV19 and TRBJ1-1; there is no DNA to check the TCRdb D call of TRBD1. Germline V lookup: CDR1 LNHDA, CDR2 SQIVND (reference sequence). The CDR3 is 15 residues long. The CDR3 loop reads CASSITGGFGTEAFF.

The chain links TRBV19 to TRBJ2-2. Germline loops: CDR1 LNHDA, CDR2 SQIVND (reference sequence). This CDR3 contains 15 residues. This CDR3 is CASSIGWGHTGELFF.

The chain carries TRBV29-1 and TRBJ2-7; checking the TCRdb D call of TRBD1 is not possible without DNA. This CDR3 spans 14 amino acids. Germline CDR1 reads SQVTM; CDR2 reads ANQGSEA. The CDR3 here is CSVVPTGVPYEQYF.

J is TRBJ2-2 and V is TRBV4-3. CDR1 is LGHNA and CDR2 is YSLEER in the germline V gene. This CDR3 is built from 16 residues. This CDR3 reads CASSQDRADNTGELFF.

The rearrangement uses TRBV6-4 and TRBJ2-1; TCRdb outputs TRBD1, but without DNA this stays unchecked. The CDR3 is 15 residues long. Germline values: CDR1 MRHNA, CDR2 SNTAGT. This chain's CDR3 is CASSDGQGGNNEQFF.

The rearrangement links TRBV21-1 to TRBJ2-3; TCRdb returns TRBD2, unconfirmable since there is no DNA. TRBV21-1 has pseudogene status. The CDR3 spans 15 residues. Here the CDR3 reads CASTGTSGKLDTQYF.

The V and J genes are TRBV5-6 and TRBJ2-5; no DNA is available, so the TRBD1 call from TCRdb remains unchecked. Germline CDR1 is SGHDT and CDR2 is YYEEEE. The CDR3 is made up of 15 amino acids. The CDR3 loop is CASSLLTGVAETQYF.

This rearrangement joins TRBV7-2 to TRBJ2-7. The CDR3 contains 11 residues. Germline lookup yields CDR1 SGHTA and CDR2 FQGNSA. The CDR3 region is CASSPEYEQYF.

This rearrangement joins TRBV12-3 or TRBV12-4 to TRBJ2-7; TCRdb selects TRBD1, and the lack of DNA leaves this call unchecked. The CDR3 has 16 residues. The CDR3 sequence: CASSFRRTGSLYEQYF.

This sequence joins TRBV20-1 and TRBJ1-1. Germline V gene sequence: CDR1 DFQATT, CDR2 SNEGSKA (reference sequence). The CDR3 spans 11 residues. This CDR3 is CSARVGTEAFF.

This rearrangement joins TRBV6-1 to TRBJ2-5; lacking DNA, the TRBD1 call made by TCRdb goes unchecked. Per the germline V gene, CDR1 is MNHNS and CDR2 is SASEGT. The CDR3 has 14 amino acids. The CDR3 loop reads CASGDRYPPETQYF.

This chain uses TRBV9 with TRBJ1-1; TCRdb picks TRBD1, but there is no DNA to check that call. Per germline, CDR1 SGDLS and CDR2 YYNGEE. The CDR3 totals 12 residues. Here the CDR3 reads CATNRGRTEAFF.

The chain has TRBV19 and TRBJ2-5. The CDR3 covers 13 residues. Germline lookup yields CDR1 LNHDA and CDR2 SQIVND (reference sequence). The CDR3 spells CASSPERQETQYF.

The chain couples TRBV29-1 to TRBJ2-2. The CDR3 extends over 16 amino acids. CDR1 and CDR2 (germline): SQVTM, ANQGSEA. CDR3 loop: CSVEDRYRMNTGELFF.

The CDR3: CASSQEGLFYEQYF. This sequence joins TRBV4-3 and TRBJ2-7; with no DNA, the TCRdb D assignment of TRBD2 cannot be verified. Germline CDR1 and CDR2: LGHNA and YSLEER. This CDR3 is built from 14 residues.

The chain joins TRBV6-2 or TRBV6-3 to TRBJ2-1; the D gene TCRdb calls, TRBD2, cannot be checked with no DNA. In germline, CDR1 is MNHEY, CDR2 SVGEGT. CDR3 length equals 18 residues. The CDR3 reads CASSYDPTGLADNNEQFF.

J is TRBJ2-5 and V is TRBV28; without DNA, the TCRdb call of TRBD1 cannot be checked. This CDR3 comprises 16 residues. Germline loops: CDR1 MDHEN, CDR2 SYDVKM. The CDR3 region is CASRSPTGAKQETQYF.

The V call is TRBV5-1, the J call TRBJ2-5; TCRdb's D gene call, TRBD1, goes unchecked for lack of DNA. The CDR3 consists of 13 residues. The germline V gene encodes CDR1 SGHRS and CDR2 YFSETQ. CDR3 residues: CASSSGTQETQYF.

V gene TRBV14 combines with J gene TRBJ1-1. CDR1 is SGHDN and CDR2 is FVKESK in the germline V gene. There are 16 residues in the CDR3. CDR3 loop: CASSQVVEPMNTEAFF. The variable domain in full, completed from reference TRBV14 and TRBJ1-1, reads EAGVTQFPSHSVIEKGQTVTLRCDPISGHDNLYWYRRVMGKEIKFLLHFVKESKQDESGMPNNRFLAERTGGTYSTLKVQPAELEDSGVYFCASSQVVEPMNTEAFFGQGTRLTVV.

V usage is TRBV23-1 and J usage is TRBJ2-5. TRBV23-1 is filed as an ORF, its function uncertain. The CDR3 has 11 amino acids. CDR3 sequence reads: CASRTQETQYF.

The chain recombines TRBV4-3 with TRBJ2-3; checking the TCRdb D call of TRBD1 is not possible without DNA. The CDR3 runs 15 residues. Looked up from germline, CDR1 is LGHNA and CDR2 is YSLEER. The CDR3 spells CASSPRRGGTDTQYF.

The CDR3 reads CASSFPGSQSVFYQETQYF. V is TRBV6-2 or TRBV6-3 and J is TRBJ2-5; TCRdb selects TRBD1, and the lack of DNA leaves this call unchecked. This CDR3 has 19 amino acids. Germline V gene data show CDR1 as MNHEY and CDR2 as SVGEGT.

The chain has TRBV11-2 and TRBJ2-7. Germline V gene data show CDR1 as SGHAT and CDR2 as FQNNGV. This CDR3 has 15 amino acids. CDR3 in amino acids: CASSEEGRPFYEQYF.

The rearrangement uses TRBV6-2 or TRBV6-3 and TRBJ2-6; TCRdb picks TRBD1, but there is no DNA to check that call. Per the germline V gene, CDR1 is MNHEY and CDR2 is SVGEGT. CDR3 size: 20 residues. The CDR3 protein is CASSYAWDNQTPSGANVLTF.

V is TRBV14 and J is TRBJ2-2. Germline assignment: CDR1 SGHDN and CDR2 FVKESK. This CDR3 has 15 residues. The chain's CDR3 is CASSPPFPNTGELFF.

The V and J genes are TRBV10-3 and TRBJ1-1. The CDR3 has 12 amino acids. Germline assignment: CDR1 ENHRY and CDR2 SYGVKD. The CDR3 region is CAISQPGTEAFF.

This chain links TRBV18 with TRBJ2-3; there is no DNA to check the TCRdb D call of TRBD1. The CDR3 contains 16 residues. From germline, CDR1 is KGHSH and CDR2 LQKENI. The CDR3 region is CASSLQTGGDTDTQYF.

This rearrangement joins TRBV4-3 to TRBJ1-1. This CDR3 has 15 amino acids. Germline CDR1 is LGHNA and CDR2 is YSLEER. The CDR3 loop is CASSQGGRWGTEAFF.